This TCR beta chain was profiled in a study of blood T cell repertoires in COVID-19. V was pared by 6 bases and J by 4 bases, with 17 bases of the junction left unmatched. The germline V gene has CDR1 SGDLS and CDR2 YYNGEE. The CDR3 loop spans 18 amino acids. TCRdb's copy holds only in-frame clones and misses some; the assay was immunoSEQ multiplex PCR. The sample holds around 140,000 clones, around 82% seen once. The sequence was collected from a man aged 60 to 69 with acute or convalescent COVID-19. The chain joins TRBV9 to TRBJ2-2; 8 nucleotides line up with TRBD2. Sequencing was done on a sample of peripheral blood. The CDR3 loop is CASNAGGSGAVGTGELFF. CDR3 in DNA: TGTGCCAGCAACGCCGGTGGTAGCGGGGCCGTAGGCACCGGGGAGCTGTTTTTT.